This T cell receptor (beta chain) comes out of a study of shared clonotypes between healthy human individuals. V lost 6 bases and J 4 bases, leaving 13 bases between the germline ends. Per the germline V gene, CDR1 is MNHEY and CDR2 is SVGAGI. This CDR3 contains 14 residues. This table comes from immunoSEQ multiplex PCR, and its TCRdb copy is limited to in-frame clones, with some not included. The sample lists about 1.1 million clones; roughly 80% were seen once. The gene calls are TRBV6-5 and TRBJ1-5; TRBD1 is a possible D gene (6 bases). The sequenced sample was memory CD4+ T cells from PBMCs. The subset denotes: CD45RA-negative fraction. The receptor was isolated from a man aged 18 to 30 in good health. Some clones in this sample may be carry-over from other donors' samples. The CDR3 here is CASSRRGQNQPQHF. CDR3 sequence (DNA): TGTGCCAGCAGCCGTCGGGGGCAAAATCAGCCCCAGCATTTT.